The present T cell receptor beta chain was sequenced within a study of regulatory T cells in long-lasting Graves disease. For the study at large: In persistent Graves' disease, antithyroid drugs had been taken for over 5 years and TSH receptor antibodies stayed positive.

Time point given: persistent/refractory GD, antithyroid drugs over 5 years with positive TRAb. The authors made the TCR library using RNA they extracted from PBMCs. The study's findings and limits: Persistent Graves' cases showed lower TCR diversity than newly diagnosed cases. Clonotypes that were public and shared totalled 2,741 in persistent patients versus 800 to 1,000 in new patients.

Assembly of TCR beta libraries relied on iRepertoire HTBI primers together with Arm-PCR of CDR3 regions. TCRdb reanalysed the multiplex PCR reads using MiXCR and keeps one entry per CDR3 protein. The sample includes 400,000 to 500,000 distinct CDR3 sequences, less than 25% of them seen just once. With regard to this clonotype: What it binds is not known.

The clonotype comes from a female donor with Graves disease. Specimen: peripheral blood mononuclear cells (PBMCs), collected when the disease was refractory, from a patient treated with antithyroid drugs.

This chain's CDR3 is CASSPLPGYPYEQYF. CDR3 DNA: TGTGCCAGCAGCCCACTTCCAGGGTACCCCTACGAGCAGTACTTC. The V gene is TRBV7-9, the J gene TRBJ2-7; D possibly corresponds to TRBD1 (5 bases). Looked up from germline, CDR1 is SEHNR and CDR2 is FQNEAQ (reference sequence). V dropped 5 bases and J dropped 2 bases, with 16 bases sitting between them. The CDR3 runs 15 residues.